Below are 17 T cell receptor beta chains sequenced from a single sample in a study of T cells in narcolepsy. Some clones are missing from TCRdb's copy, which holds only in-frame ones; the method was immunoSEQ multiplex PCR. Of fewer than 35,000 clones listed, 83% were seen once; the top ten hold 0.55% to 0.8%. Sequenced: memory (CD45RA-) CD4+ T cells from blood. The source is a human donor in good health.

V usage is TRBV28 and J usage is TRBJ2-7; 9 bases are a match to TRBD1. CDR3 length: 14 residues. Germline CDR1 and CDR2: MDHEN and SYDVKM. After removal of 3 bases from V and 5 bases from J, the junction contained 5 bases not matched to a gene. CDR3 amino acids: CASSFGTGLDEQYF. DNA for the CDR3: TGTGCCAGCAGTTTTGGGACAGGGCTTGACGAGCAGTACTTC. The entire variable domain, with the rest obtained from reference TRBV28 and TRBJ2-7, is as follows: DVKVTQSSRYLVKRTGEKVFLECVQDMDHENMFWYRQDPGLGLRLIYFSYDVKMKEKGDIPEGYSVSREKKERFSLILESASTNQTSMYLCASSFGTGLDEQYFGPGTRLTVT.

The rearrangement joins TRBV7-9 to TRBJ2-2; 7 nucleotides match TRBD2. Germline loops: CDR1 SEHNR, CDR2 FQNEAQ (reference sequence). CDR3 length: 12 amino acids. V was clipped by 5 bases and J by 6 bases; unmatched bases: 0. CDR3 protein: CASSREAGELFF. The CDR3 coding sequence is TGTGCCAGCAGCCGGGAGGCCGGGGAGCTGTTTTTT.

The rearrangement uses TRBV7-9 and TRBJ1-1; D uncertain. Trimming removed 2 bases from V and 2 bases from J, with 9 bases in between. The germline gives CDR1 SEHNR, CDR2 FQNEAQ (reference sequence). This CDR3 is built from 14 residues. The CDR3 sequence is CASSLKKANTEAFF. The CDR3 bases are TGTGCCAGCAGCTTAAAGAAAGCCAACACTGAAGCTTTCTTT. The full variable domain, in which reference TRBV7-9 and TRBJ1-1 provide the parts outside the CDR3, is DTGVSQNPRHKITKRGQNVTFRCDPISEHNRLYWYRQTLGQGPEFLTYFQNEAQLEKSRLLSDRFSAERPKGSFSTLEIQRTEQGDSAMYLCASSLKKANTEAFFGQGTRLTVV.

This clone appeared a few times. The genes are TRBV30 and TRBJ2-7; 9 bases fit TRBD1. With V trimmed by 3 bases and J by 5 bases, 8 bases remained unmatched. The CDR3 is made up of 14 amino acids. Looked up from germline, CDR1 is GTSNPN and CDR2 is SVGIG (reference sequence). The CDR3 reads CAWSTGGGYDEQYF. CDR3 in DNA: TGTGCCTGGAGCACAGGGGGCGGATACGACGAGCAGTACTTC.

This clone has a single count. The chain is built from TRBV28 and TRBJ1-5, with TRBD1 as a possible D gene (5 bases). Germline loops: CDR1 MDHEN, CDR2 SYDVKM. Deletions cut 7 bases from V and 4 bases from J, with 23 bases between. This CDR3 region has 17 residues. The CDR3 is CASTLPPGRRGNQPQHF. In DNA, the CDR3 is TGTGCCAGCACCCTCCCCCCCGGGCGGAGGGGAAATCAGCCCCAGCATTTT.

This sequence joins TRBV5-4 and TRBJ1-2, with D perhaps TRBD1 (5 bases). This CDR3 region has 16 residues. Trimming removed 1 base from V and 7 bases from J, with 20 bases in between. In germline, CDR1 is SGHNT, CDR2 YYREEE (reference sequence). Here the CDR3 reads CASSLRDSARASGYTF. The CDR3 DNA follows: TGTGCCAGCAGCTTGCGAGATTCGGCCAGGGCGAGTGGCTACACCTTC.

CDR3 coding DNA: TGTGCCAGCAGCGTTAGCGGGGGGGCCACCTCCTACAATGAGCAGTTCTTC. Protein sequence: CASSVSGGATSYNEQFF. The chain carries TRBV9 and TRBJ2-1; 11 nucleotides line up with TRBD2. Germline loops: CDR1 SGDLS, CDR2 YYNGEE. CDR3 length: 17 residues. The J segment lost 0 bases and the V segment lost 2 bases, leaving 4 bases of the junction unmatched. Looking up the rest from reference TRBV9 and TRBJ2-1 gives the full variable domain: DSGVTQTPKHLITATGQRVTLRCSPRSGDLSVYWYQQSLDQGLQFLIQYYNGEERAKGNILERFSAQQFPDLHSELNLSSLELGDSALYFCASSVSGGATSYNEQFFGPGTRLTVL.

For this clone: A read error may produce the germline difference seen at one junction end. V gene TRBV29-1 combines with J gene TRBJ2-7; D is uncertain. Germline values: CDR1 SQVTM, CDR2 ANQGSEA. This CDR3 comprises 12 residues. CDR3 sequence: CSVGTASNEQYF. The CDR3 DNA sequence: TGCAGCGTTGGTACAGCCTCCAACGAGCAGTACTTC.

The chain combines TRBV7-2 with TRBJ2-2; D is uncertain. CDR3 length: 13 residues. CDR1 is SGHTA and CDR2 is FQGNSA in the germline V gene. Trimming left V 4 bases short and J 1 base short, with 4 bases between. The CDR3 reads CASSSMNTGELFF. CDR3 in DNA: TGTGCCAGCAGCTCCATGAACACCGGGGAGCTGTTTTTT. The variable domain in full, completed from reference TRBV7-2 and TRBJ2-2, reads GAGVSQSPSNKVTEKGKDVELRCDPISGHTALYWYRQSLGQGLEFLIYFQGNSAPDKSGLPSDRFSAERTGGSVSTLTIQRTQQEDSAVYLCASSSMNTGELFFGEGSRLTVL.

CDR3 bases: TGTGCCACCTCCGGTTGGATAAGCACCGGGGAGCTGTTTTTT. Its translation is CATSGWISTGELFF. The chain links TRBV6-6 to TRBJ2-2; D is unclear. The germline CDR1 and CDR2 sequences are MNHNY and SVGAGI (reference sequence). This CDR3 has 14 amino acids. With 10 bases removed from V and 4 bases from J, the gap between germline ends came to 16 bases.

V usage is TRBV28 and J usage is TRBJ2-7; D unresolved. V lost 3 bases to trimming and J lost 5 bases, with 14 bases between them. The CDR3 length is 14 residues. The germline V gene has CDR1 MDHEN and CDR2 SYDVKM. CDR3 region: CASSLSFNRNEQYV. The CDR3 DNA reads as TGTGCCAGCAGTTTGTCGTTCAATCGCAACGAGCAGTACGTC.

The chain combines TRBV6-5 with TRBJ1-4; the D is unclear. The CDR3 totals 15 residues. Trimming took 0 bases from V and 1 from J, leaving 6 bases between them. Germline loops: CDR1 MNHEY, CDR2 SVGAGI. The CDR3 region has the DNA TGTGCCAGCAGTTACTCTTTTGGAACTAATGAAAAACTGTTTTTT. Translation gives CASSYSFGTNEKLFF.

The chain's CDR3 is CAWRKPDRVNTEAFF. CDR3 coding DNA: TGTGCCTGGAGGAAACCGGACAGGGTCAACACTGAAGCTTTCTTT. The chain employs TRBV30 and TRBJ1-1; 8 positions match TRBD1. The CDR3 length is 15 residues. Germline loops: CDR1 GTSNPN, CDR2 SVGIG (reference sequence). With V trimmed by 3 bases and J by 2 bases, 8 bases remained unmatched.

The chain couples TRBV4-1 to TRBJ2-2; D gene ambiguous. The germline V and J ends were trimmed by 0 bases and 6 bases, with 8 bases remaining between them. The CDR3 totals 14 residues. Germline V gene sequence: CDR1 MGHRA, CDR2 YSYEKL. The DNA for the CDR3 is TGCGCCAGCAGCCAAGATAAGTCGCCCGGGGAGCTGTTTTTT. This translates into CASSQDKSPGELFF.

The chain couples TRBV10-3 to TRBJ2-1; 8 positions match TRBD1. CDR1 ENHRY and CDR2 SYGVKD come from the germline V gene. Trimming cost V 6 bases and J 5 bases; bases outside gene matches: 6. The CDR3 length is 14 residues. CDR3 in amino acids: CAISQGAQDNEQFF. CDR3 DNA: TGTGCCATCAGCCAGGGGGCGCAGGACAATGAGCAGTTCTTC.

The chain recombines TRBV9 with TRBJ1-1; 7 nucleotides align to TRBD1. Germline assignment: CDR1 SGDLS and CDR2 YYNGEE. Trimming at V came to 0 bases and at J to 10 bases, leaving 6 bases not matched to a gene. The CDR3 contains 13 residues. The CDR3 protein is CASSVGEGAGAFF. The CDR3 nucleotides read TGTGCCAGCAGCGTAGGGGAGGGGGCAGGAGCTTTCTTT.

J is TRBJ1-2 and V is TRBV6-1; D not certain. Germline V gene sequence: CDR1 MNHNS, CDR2 SASEGT. The CDR3 extends over 18 amino acids. V lost 6 bases and J 0 bases, leaving 23 bases between the germline ends. CDR3 in DNA: TGTGCCAGCAGCGAAAGACAAGGCTCGCAGCACGCTAACTATGGCTACACCTTC. Translation gives CASSERQGSQHANYGYTF.